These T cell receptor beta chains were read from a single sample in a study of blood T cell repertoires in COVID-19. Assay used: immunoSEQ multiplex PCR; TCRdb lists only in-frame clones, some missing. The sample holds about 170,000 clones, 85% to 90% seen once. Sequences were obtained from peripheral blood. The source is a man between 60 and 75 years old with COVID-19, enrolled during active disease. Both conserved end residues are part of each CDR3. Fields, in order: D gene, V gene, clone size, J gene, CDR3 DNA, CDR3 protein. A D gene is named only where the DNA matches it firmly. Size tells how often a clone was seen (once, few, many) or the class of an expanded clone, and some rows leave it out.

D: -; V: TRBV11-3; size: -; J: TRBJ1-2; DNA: TGTGCCAGCAGCCGCACGGGGTATGGCTACACCTTC; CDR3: CASSRTGYGYTF
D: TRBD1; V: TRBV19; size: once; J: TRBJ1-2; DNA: TGTGCCAGTAGTATTGGACAGGACTCCTGGGGCTACACCTTC; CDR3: CASSIGQDSWGYTF
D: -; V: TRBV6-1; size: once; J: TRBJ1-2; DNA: TGTGCCAGCAGGGAAGAAGACAGTATTACGTTCGGCTACACCTTC; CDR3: CASREEDSITFGYTF
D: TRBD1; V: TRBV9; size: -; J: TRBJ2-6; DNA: TGTGCCAGCAGCGTAGTGGATGGGACAGGATCTGGGGCCAACGTCCTGACTTTC; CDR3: CASSVVDGTGSGANVLTF
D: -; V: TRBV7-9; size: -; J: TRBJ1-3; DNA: TGTGCCAGCAGCCTAGGAGGATTGAGAAACACCATATATTTT; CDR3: CASSLGGLRNTIYF
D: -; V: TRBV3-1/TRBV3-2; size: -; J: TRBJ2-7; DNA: TGTGCCAGCAGCCAAAAATATCTCAGCGAGCAGTACTTC; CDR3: CASSQKYLSEQYF
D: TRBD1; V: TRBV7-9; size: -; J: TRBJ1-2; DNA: TGTGCCAGCAGCTTACGACAGGGGAGTCGGCTTAACTATGGCTACACCTTC; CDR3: CASSLRQGSRLNYGYTF
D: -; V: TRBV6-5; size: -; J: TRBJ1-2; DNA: TGTGCCAGCAGTTATGGCGGGGGCGGCGGCTACACCTTC; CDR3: CASSYGGGGGYTF
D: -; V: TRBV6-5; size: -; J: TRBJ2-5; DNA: TGTGCCAGCAGTTACTCTACAGTGTTACAAGAGACCCAGTACTTC; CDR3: CASSYSTVLQETQYF
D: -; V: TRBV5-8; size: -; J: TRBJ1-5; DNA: TGTGCCAGCAGATCGAGGGAAAACAATCAGCCCCAGCATTTT; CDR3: CASRSRENNQPQHF
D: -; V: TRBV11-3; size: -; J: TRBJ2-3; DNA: TGTGCCAGCAGCTCCCCAGGGGTTCTGAGGGGCACAGATACGCAGTATTTT; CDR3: CASSSPGVLRGTDTQYF
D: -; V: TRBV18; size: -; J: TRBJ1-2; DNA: TGTGCCAGCTCACCACAAAAAGCGGGAGGTGACTATGGCTACACCTTC; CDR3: CASSPQKAGGDYGYTF
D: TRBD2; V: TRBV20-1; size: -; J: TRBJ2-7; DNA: TGCAGTGCTAGTCCCGCGGGAGGGCCCTACGAGCAGTACTTC; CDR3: CSASPAGGPYEQYF
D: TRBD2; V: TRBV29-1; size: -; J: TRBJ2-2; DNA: TGCAGCGTTTCTGGGACTAGCGGGGCCACCGGGGAGCTGTTTTTT; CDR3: CSVSGTSGATGELFF
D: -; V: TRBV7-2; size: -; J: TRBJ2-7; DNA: TGTGCCAGCAGCACAGGGACCTTAAGGGACGAGCAGTACTTC; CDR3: CASSTGTLRDEQYF
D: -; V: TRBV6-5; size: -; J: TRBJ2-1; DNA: TGTGCCACCTTTCTAGGACACCGGGAGTTCTTC; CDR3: CATFLGHREFF
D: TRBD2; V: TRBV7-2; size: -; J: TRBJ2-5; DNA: TGTGCCAGCAGCTTAGGGTCAGCGGGATCACAGTACTTC; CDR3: CASSLGSAGSQYF